The 30 T cell receptor beta chains reported below all come from one sample, sequenced in a study of OX40 agonist ivuxolimab in advanced cancers. Repertoires were generated with immunoSEQ multiplex PCR, while TCRdb's copy carries only in-frame clones and drops some. The sample records about 60,000 clones, around 82% being singletons. The material sequenced was CD4+ or CD8+ T cells sorted from blood, taken in a trial of the OX40 agonist ivuxolimab. These TCRs come from an adult with an advanced solid tumor such as melanoma, head and neck, liver or kidney cancer.

This chain links TRBV20-1 with TRBJ1-1; possibly TRBD1 for D (5 bases). The ends were cut back, 8 bases at V and 8 bases at J, with 15 bases in the middle. The CDR3 is 11 amino acids. CDR1 and CDR2 from the germline V gene are DFQATT and SNEGSKA (reference sequence). As DNA, the CDR3 is TGCAGTTGCCTCGCCGGGGCGGAAGCTTTCTTT. Encoded protein: CSCLAGAEAFF.

The chain carries TRBV28 and TRBJ1-2; D gene ambiguous. CDR1 is MDHEN, CDR2 SYDVKM, per germline. V shed 2 bases and J shed 4 bases, with 11 bases lying between them. There are 14 residues in the CDR3. The CDR3 DNA sequence: TGTGCCAGCAGTTTAGGAATGGGCACCTATGGCTACACCTTC. Amino acids: CASSLGMGTYGYTF.

This clone has more than one count but fewer than ten. This rearrangement joins TRBV7-8 to TRBJ1-2; 7 nucleotides line up with TRBD1. Germline V gene lookup returns CDR1 SGHVS and CDR2 FQNEAQ. This CDR3 contains 15 residues. V shed 5 bases and J 6 bases; nucleotides not matched to a gene: 12. This chain's CDR3 is CASSPTGAARDGYTF. For the CDR3, the DNA is TGTGCCAGCAGCCCAACAGGGGCCGCGAGGGATGGCTACACCTTC.

The chain links TRBV9 to TRBJ2-2; unclear D gene. The germline CDR1 and CDR2 sequences are SGDLS and YYNGEE. The CDR3 has 17 amino acids. The ends were cut back, 0 bases at V and 1 base at J, with 13 bases in the middle. The CDR3 region has the DNA TGTGCCAGCAGCGTAGCTACTACAGTGCGGAACACCGGGGAGCTGTTTTTT. Its protein product is CASSVATTVRNTGELFF.

The chain has TRBV6-5 and TRBJ1-2; 7 bases map to TRBD1. The germline gives CDR1 MNHEY, CDR2 SVGAGI. The CDR3 consists of 14 residues. V dropped 4 bases and J dropped 7; count of bases not matched to a gene: 9. CDR3 protein: CASSSQTGVAGYTF. Written as DNA, the CDR3 is TGTGCCAGCAGTTCTCAAACAGGGGTGGCTGGCTACACCTTC.

This chain connects TRBV7-2 to TRBJ1-2; no firm D call. Germline V CDR1 and CDR2: SGHTA, FQGNSA. The germline V and J ends were trimmed by 5 bases and 7 bases, with 11 bases remaining between them. This CDR3 spans 12 amino acids. In nucleotides, the CDR3 is TGTGCCAGCAGCCGTCTAGGACGTGGCTACACCTTC. It translates to CASSRLGRGYTF.

This sequence joins TRBV28 and TRBJ2-3; D unresolved. The CDR3 contains 15 residues. Germline V lookup: CDR1 MDHEN, CDR2 SYDVKM. The V gene lost 3 bases and the J gene lost 3 bases, with 13 bases spanning the gap. The CDR3 spells CASSLGPRSTDTQYF. The CDR3 DNA is TGTGCCAGCAGTTTGGGCCCTCGATCTACAGATACGCAGTATTTT.

V is TRBV27 and J is TRBJ1-1; D is possibly TRBD1 (6 bases). Germline V gene lookup returns CDR1 MNHEY and CDR2 SMNVEV (reference sequence). The CDR3 runs 15 residues. V was pared by 2 bases and J by 1 base, with 11 bases between. The CDR3 DNA reads TGTGCCAGCAGTTTAAACAGGGCCCAGAACACTGAAGCTTTCTTT. It yields the protein CASSLNRAQNTEAFF.

This clone was detected once. This sequence joins TRBV7-2 and TRBJ2-1; no firm D call. V lost 3 bases and J 4 bases, leaving 1 base between the germline ends. Germline CDR1 SGHTA, CDR2 FQGNSA. This CDR3 has 11 residues. The CDR3 DNA is TGTGCCAGCAGCTTTTACAATGAGCAGTTCTTC. Protein product: CASSFYNEQFF.

V usage is TRBV11-3 and J usage is TRBJ2-1, with TRBD1 as a possible D gene (6 bases). The V and J ends lost 5 bases and 10 bases respectively, with 15 bases between them. The CDR3 covers 13 residues. The germline V gene encodes CDR1 SGHNT and CDR2 YENEEA. The CDR3 bases are TGTGCCAGCAGCATGACAGGTGTTCAGGAGCAGTTCTTC. This codes for CASSMTGVQEQFF.

This chain joins TRBV10-3 and TRBJ1-2, with a tentative D call TRBD1 (6 bases). CDR3 length: 14 residues. Germline CDR1 and CDR2: ENHRY and SYGVKD. Trimming left V 4 bases short and J 5 bases short, with 14 bases between. CDR3 bases: TGTGCCATCAGTGCCTCCGGGACACAATATGGCTACACCTTC. It translates to CAISASGTQYGYTF.

This chain uses TRBV11-2 with TRBJ2-3; 8 nucleotides line up with TRBD1. V gave up 7 bases and J gave up 6 bases; unmatched junction bases: 12. Germline assignment: CDR1 SGHAT and CDR2 FQNNGV. The CDR3 loop spans 15 amino acids. This CDR3 reads CASTTDRARRDTQYF. The DNA for the CDR3 is TGTGCCAGCACCACGGACAGGGCAAGGAGGGATACGCAGTATTTT.

The rearrangement uses TRBV5-8 and TRBJ2-7, with D possibly matching TRBD2 (6 bases). Germline assignment: CDR1 SGHTS and CDR2 YDEGEE. The CDR3 runs 19 residues. The ends were cut back, 4 bases at V and 0 bases at J, with 26 bases in the middle. The CDR3 nucleotides are TGTGCCAGCAGCGTTGTCTTAAATTACCGGGACGGGAGCTCCTACGAGCAGTACTTC. This translates into CASSVVLNYRDGSSYEQYF.

This clone showed up just once. The chain is built from TRBV5-5 and TRBJ1-1, with 7 bases that match TRBD1. This CDR3 comprises 15 residues. Per germline, CDR1 SGHKS and CDR2 YYEKEE (reference sequence). Trimming cost V 4 bases and J 3 bases; bases outside gene matches: 9. The DNA of the CDR3 is TGTGCCAGCAGCCCAAGACAGGGAAAGGACACTGAAGCTTTCTTT. As protein: CASSPRQGKDTEAFF.

This clone was seen more than once but under ten times. V and J are TRBV11-2 and TRBJ1-2; TRBD1 is a possible D gene (6 bases). V lost 5 bases and J lost 1, with 17 bases in between. CDR1 is SGHAT and CDR2 is FQNNGV in the germline V gene. This CDR3 region has 16 residues. This CDR3 is CASSLMQGRLNYGYTF. For the CDR3, the DNA is TGTGCCAGCAGCCTTATGCAGGGGAGACTTAACTATGGCTACACCTTC. Full variable domain (rest looked up from reference TRBV11-2 and TRBJ1-2): EAGVAQSPRYKIIEKRQSVAFWCNPISGHATLYWYQQILGQGPKLLIQFQNNGVVDDSQLPKDRFSAERLKGVDSTLKIQPAKLEDSAVYLCASSLMQGRLNYGYTFGSGTRLTVV.

The chain is built from TRBV18 and TRBJ2-1, with D possibly being TRBD2 (6 bases). The V end lost 3 bases, the J end lost 7 bases, and 10 bases lay between the germline ends. The CDR3 has 13 amino acids. Germline CDR1 and CDR2: KGHSH and LQKENI. CDR3 DNA: TGTGCCAGCTCACCTGCACTAGCTAATGAGCAGTTCTTC. The encoded protein is CASSPALANEQFF.

The rearrangement links TRBV7-3 to TRBJ2-5; 8 bases match TRBD2. This CDR3 has 15 residues. The germline gives CDR1 SGHTA, CDR2 FQGTGA. With V trimmed by 5 bases and J by 5 bases, 10 bases remained unmatched. Here the CDR3 DNA reads TGTGCCAGCAGCCCCCAGGCGGGGGGCATGGAGACCCAGTACTTC. It codes for CASSPQAGGMETQYF.

This rearrangement joins TRBV6-6 to TRBJ2-7; D not resolved. CDR1 and CDR2 (germline): MNHNY, SVGAGI (reference sequence). Trimming shortened V by 0 bases and J by 3 bases, and 6 bases separated the two germline ends. CDR3 length: 13 amino acids. The CDR3, as DNA: TGTGCCAGCAGTTACTCGGCAGACTACGAGCAGTACTTC. Translation: CASSYSADYEQYF.

This sequence joins TRBV19 and TRBJ2-2, with 9 nucleotides matching TRBD1. CDR1 and CDR2 from the germline V gene are LNHDA and SQIVND (reference sequence). After removal of 6 bases from V and 1 base from J, the junction contained 3 bases not matched to a gene. The CDR3 has 15 residues. CDR3 coding DNA: TGTGCCAGTAGACAGGGGGCGGGGAACACCGGGGAGCTGTTTTTT. This encodes CASRQGAGNTGELFF.

Regarding this clone: The same CDR3 also results from other DNA sequences found in this sample. This chain joins TRBV18 and TRBJ2-3; D is unclear. This CDR3 region has 12 residues. Germline V CDR1 and CDR2: KGHSH, LQKENI. Trimming took off 5 bases at V and 0 bases at J, with 3 bases between the two ends. CDR3 in amino acids: CASSSSTDTQYF. CDR3 DNA sequence: TGTGCCAGCTCATCTAGCACAGATACGCAGTATTTT.

This clone was found a few times. V is TRBV2 and J is TRBJ1-1; tentative D call: TRBD1 (5 bases). Germline values: CDR1 SNHLY, CDR2 FYNNEI. Between the trimmed V and J ends, which lost 6 bases and 4 bases, there was a span of 18 bases. The CDR3 extends over 15 amino acids. CDR3 in amino acids: CASSIGGAWTTEAFF. The CDR3 nucleotides are TGTGCCAGCAGCATCGGAGGGGCGTGGACCACTGAAGCTTTCTTT.

DNA for the CDR3: TGTGCCAGCAGCATCGGGACAGGGAACACCGGGGAGCTGTTTTTT. It translates to CASSIGTGNTGELFF. This rearrangement joins TRBV5-8 to TRBJ2-2; TRBD1 agrees at 8 bases. CDR1 is SGHTS and CDR2 is YDEGEE in the germline V gene. The CDR3 runs to 15 residues. The ends lost 4 bases at V and 1 base at J; junction bases unmatched: 3.

The chain combines TRBV21-1 with TRBJ2-3; the D call of TRBD2 is as the table states it, not checked on the DNA. TRBV21-1 is a documented pseudogene. This CDR3 region has 15 residues. CDR3 in DNA: TGTGCCAGCACCCTCGGGGGGAGAAGGGCAGATACGCAGTATTTT. This sequence encodes CASTLGGRRADTQYF.

This chain joins TRBV29-1 and TRBJ2-1, with 8 bases identical to TRBD2. The CDR3 contains 12 residues. Germline V gene sequence: CDR1 SQVTM, CDR2 ANQGSEA. V lost 7 bases and J lost 10; bases outside the gene matches: 9. The CDR3 DNA sequence: TGCAGCGGGAGCGTAGCGGGGCGGGAGCAGTTCTTC. Its protein is CSGSVAGREQFF.

The chain is built from TRBV18 and TRBJ1-1; unclear D gene. The germline CDR1 and CDR2 sequences are KGHSH and LQKENI. The CDR3 sequence is 13 residues long. Deletions cut 6 bases from V and 3 bases from J, with 11 bases between. The CDR3: CASSTWRDTEAFF. CDR3 nucleotides: TGTGCCAGCTCCACCTGGCGGGACACTGAAGCTTTCTTT.

The rearrangement uses TRBV30 and TRBJ1-2, with D possibly TRBD1 on 5 matching bases. Germline CDR1 and CDR2: GTSNPN and SVGIG (reference sequence). V was clipped by 8 bases and J by 4 bases, with 14 bases between them. The CDR3 totals 12 residues. Here the CDR3 reads CALLGRVYGYTF. Here the CDR3 DNA reads TGTGCCCTGCTAGGCAGGGTCTATGGCTACACCTTC. Using reference TRBV30 and TRBJ1-2 for the parts outside the CDR3, the full variable domain is SQTIHQWPATLVQPVGSPLSLECTVEGTSNPNLYWYRQAAGRGLQLLFYSVGIGQISSEVPQNLSASRPQDRQFILSSKKLLLSDSGFYLCALLGRVYGYTFGSGTRLTVV.

The gene calls are TRBV7-9 and TRBJ1-1; D ambiguous. From germline, CDR1 is SEHNR and CDR2 FQNEAQ (reference sequence). V lost 1 base and J lost 1, with 4 bases in between. This CDR3 spans 13 amino acids. Here the CDR3 reads CASSLEQNTEAFF. The CDR3, as DNA: TGTGCCAGCAGCTTAGAACAGAACACTGAAGCTTTCTTT.

V and J are TRBV2 and TRBJ2-5, with 7 bases that match TRBD2. The CDR3 has 15 residues. V was clipped by 0 bases and J by 4 bases; unmatched bases: 5. Germline V lookup: CDR1 SNHLY, CDR2 FYNNEI. The CDR3 DNA is TGTGCCAGCAGTGAAGCGAGTGGGGGGGGAGAGACCCAGTACTTC. Its translation: CASSEASGGGETQYF.

The rearrangement uses TRBV19 and TRBJ2-3; the D gene is possibly TRBD2 (6 bases). The germline V gene has CDR1 LNHDA and CDR2 SQIVND (reference sequence). The ends were cut back, 8 bases at V and 5 bases at J, with 14 bases in the middle. There are 13 residues in the CDR3. This CDR3 reads CASATGVQDTQYF. The CDR3 DNA reads as TGTGCCAGTGCGACGGGGGTACAAGATACGCAGTATTTT.

The chain recombines TRBV6-5 with TRBJ1-2, with D maybe TRBD1 (6 bases). V gave up 7 bases and J gave up 8 bases, with 23 bases separating them. Germline V gives CDR1 MNHEY, CDR2 SVGAGI. The CDR3 runs to 15 residues. The CDR3 loop reads CASTEGDTSMGGYTF. The CDR3 DNA reads TGTGCCAGCACCGAAGGGGACACCTCAATGGGGGGCTACACCTTC.